This T cell receptor beta chain originates from a study of cytomegalovirus exposure and HLA in healthy donors (dated by TCRdb to 2016 to 2017). About the investigation overall: An earlier analysis of several hundred of the donors reported approximately 290 Gb of sequence data and some 120 million unique TCR beta sequences from 150 million to 200 million T cells. A handful of DR-DQ haplotypes were handled as single units for association and clustering because linkage in the cohort was strong. HLA typing covered class I and class II loci at four-digit resolution. Alongside the repertoire data, information on donor age, sex, ethnicity and CMV serostatus was compiled. To predict cytomegalovirus infection status, the study brought together high-throughput TCR immunosequencing, statistical association of individual TCRs with disease status, and machine learning. Rather than using new phenotypic data, the later analysis identified candidate immune exposures from TCR beta sequences and from how often those sequences occurred across donors. The T cell repertoires of 700 or so subjects were profiled by immunosequencing and related to cytomegalovirus serostatus. In an earlier analysis of 587 of the donors, high-throughput TCR beta sequencing was used to judge whether each TCR beta V gene segment behaved as functional or pseudogenic. Among about 400 genotyped donors of the cohort, an average of approximately 220,000 unique TCR beta nucleotide sequences was sequenced per donor, of which about 19% were non-productive. Genome-wide SNP genotypes for about 65% of the 666 donors were used in a later genetic analysis, which treated that subset as a discovery cohort. Besides the first cohort of some 670 subjects, a separate validation cohort made up of over 95 different subjects was used. All discovery cohort repertoires had been generated using a single sequencing platform. An early release that covered some 630 HLA-typed donors contained approximately 320 gigabases of sequencing data and 85 million to 100 million unique TCR sequences. The study aimed to test whether signatures of past pathogen exposure could be identified by cataloging public T cell receptors. Typing coverage differed by locus: A, B, C, DRB1 and DQB1 were typed in about 620-630 donors, DQA1 in 522, DPA1 in some 600, and DPB1 in just under 490. To study patterns of TCR occurrence, a later analysis re-analyzed previously published TCR beta repertoires from 600 to 750 donors and added high-resolution HLA genotyping. Among the roughly 430 genotyped donors, around 81% belonged to the genetic ancestry cluster associated with self-reported Caucasian donors.

The cohort consisted of hundreds of healthy bone marrow donors. At the time of sampling, all cohort members were nominally healthy, though unrecorded immune exposures were likely present. The donor was CMV seronegative and belonged to the group of 380 or so seronegative cohort members. A peripheral blood sample was collected from each donor, and TCR beta sequencing was performed on peripheral blood mononuclear cells. Genomic DNA was extracted from the blood cell samples with the Qiagen DNeasy Blood Extraction Kit. The full study reports these points: Several of the top co-occurrence clusters appeared to be linked to parvovirus B19, influenza, CMV and Epstein-Barr virus, according to a later analysis. The study gave a list of 150 to 200 TCR beta chains associated with cytomegalovirus. CMV serostatus was the only immune exposure information available for the cohort. In a later analysis, the rate of TCR association differed among HLA loci, with DRB1 alleles having the most associated TCRs and HLA-C alleles having the fewest. While some public TCRs were present in many individuals, most TCR sequences turned up only very rarely across donors. A few of the identified cytomegalovirus-associated TCR beta chains were confirmed in vitro to be specific for cytomegalovirus antigens. In an earlier analysis of a few hundred of the donors, most TCR beta V segments were observed in productive rearrangements about 87% or about 30% of the time, broadly matching IMGT annotations. Because counts were too low, about 18 rarely observed V segments, including chromosome 9 orphons, were excluded from the earlier analysis of 587 of the donors. According to a later genetic analysis, donors in an Asian-associated ancestry cluster had fewer N-insertions in productive TCRs than the roughly 700-donor mean. Because HLA typing was missing for some donors at each locus, association tests included only the typed subset. The presence/absence analyses assumed that sequencing depth was roughly uniform across donors, and that assumption may not be true. An association between a missense DCLRE1C variant and V-gene and J-gene trimming of TCR beta chains was found in a later genetic analysis and replicated in an independent cohort. The classifier was reported to diagnose cytomegalovirus status with high specificity and sensitivity in both the original and validation cohorts. Compared with equally common non-associated chains, HLA-associated TCR beta chains in a later analysis were more clonally expanded and had lower generation probabilities. A cluster of highly shared sequence variants was judged likely to represent a technical artifact of the sequencing pipeline. A further reported finding was that TCR beta sequences accurately predicted the HLA-A and HLA-B alleles for most subjects in the first cohort. The cohort was sequenced for TCR beta chains only, and without alpha or paired-chain data the features that could be detected were limited. In a later analysis, most CMV-associated TCR beta chains were found to appear HLA-restricted, with HLA associations seemingly driven largely by CMV exposure. According to the authors, the approach could potentially be generalized to other disease states and immunological phenotypes. Correlated functional status among segregating V segments might reflect linkage disequilibrium, but an unknown experimental factor could not be ruled out. When HLA alleles, especially DR and DQ, strongly co-occurred, TCR associations were difficult to assign to individual alleles. At a false discovery rate of 0.05, a later analysis linked some 18,000 TCR beta sequences to specific HLA alleles.

The library was generated by the immunoSEQ multiplex PCR assay. The multiplex PCR relied on a mix of 60 forward primers for TCR Vbeta segments and 13 reverse primers for TCR Jbeta segments. The CDR3 region of rearranged TCR beta genes was amplified from genomic DNA by a multiplex PCR assay. The Illumina HiSeq System was used to sequence the amplified TCR beta libraries as 87-base-pair reads. Per the authors' processing: Across the roughly 700 repertoires, a later analysis counted 60 million to 90 million unique TCR beta chains, some 11 million of which were shared by at least two donors. Raw reads were error-corrected and collapsed into unique sequences with a nearest-neighbor algorithm that merged closely related sequences to remove PCR and sequencing errors. V, D and J gene segments were assigned by aligning CDR3 sequences to IMGT reference sequences. For a sequence to be retained, at least a six-nucleotide match to both a V gene segment and a J gene segment was required. A rearrangement was called productive if the CDR3 had no stop codons and remained in frame with V and J, and every other rearrangement was called non-productive. CDR3 was defined by IMGT convention, running from the second conserved V-encoded cysteine to the conserved J-encoded phenylalanine. In an earlier analysis of approximately 590 of the donors, sequences lacking an unambiguous match to a single V gene segment were excluded. In an earlier analysis of several hundred of the donors, a V segment was called functional when productive rearrangements were above 56.7%, and segregating when the standard deviation between donors exceeded 5%. A statistical classification framework was built to diagnose cytomegalovirus status from the catalog of TCR beta chain sequences. V and J gene assignment, in a later analysis, came from comparing TCR nucleotide sequences with IMGT/GENE-DB human TR gene sequences. In a later analysis, CDR3 sequences and most-parsimonious VDJ recombination scenarios were assigned using the TCRdist pipeline. A later analysis defined each TCR beta chain by its CDR3 amino acid sequence plus V-gene family, and excluded reads lacking a unique V-gene family. To address suspected cross-contamination and a sequencing artifact, a later analysis removed some 620 highly shared, low-generation-probability nucleotide sequences. In a later analysis, a clonal expansion index for each public chain was calculated from normalized within-repertoire ranks of inferred template counts. In a later analysis, generation probabilities were computed with a VDJ recombination model fitted to out-of-frame rearrangements, and the resulting probabilities were checked against IGoR. Hypergeometric tests were used in a later analysis to score TCR-TCR, TCR-HLA and TCR-CMV co-occurrence, with a repertoire-size bias correction applied to the TCR pairs. In a later analysis, false discovery rates were estimated by permuting HLA or CMV assignments 20 times. In a later analysis, co-occurring TCRs were grouped with DBSCAN, and TCRdist sequence similarity was added when clustering was performed within HLA-allele-positive subsets. Co-occurrence clustering excluded repertoires with fewer than 30,000 or more than 120,000 public chains, plus five with anomalous nucleotide sharing. TCRdb took this table from immuneACCESS and kept in-frame rearrangements with V and J called. Such tables lack part of the clones; where checked against another copy, unresolved V genes explain under half of the gap, and the rest is unexplained. Clone size and V and J calls were adopted from that table, with D and trimming inferred from the DNA. The sample table holds around 230,000 clones, of which over 60% were seen once. The ten largest clones capture 1.5% to 2% of the sample.

This clone came up a few times. Its cognate antigen has yet to be identified. Qualities for individual bases were not recorded, and no much larger clone is one base off. The receptor was isolated from a male donor in good health and CMV-seronegative. Sequencing was done on a sample of PBMCs.

The CDR3 here reads CASSYRGGVTDTQYF. The bases read TGTGCCAGCAGCTATAGGGGTGGGGTTACAGATACGCAGTATTTT. The V and J segments used are TRBV7-8 and TRBJ2-3, and possibly TRBD1, on 5 matching bases. CDR1 SGHVS and CDR2 FQNEAQ were looked up in the germline V gene. Counted from cysteine to phenylalanine, this CDR3 has 15 amino acids. Kept here is only the CDR3 DNA, which spans 45 bases and is read in frame from base 1. Trimming at the junction amounts to 4 bases on V and 3 bases on J, and the germline ends lie 14 bases apart.